This entry features one TCR beta chain sequence. The CDR3 consists of 14 residues. V was trimmed by 0 bases and J by 3 bases, leaving 8 bases between them. The germline V gene has CDR1 MNHEY and CDR2 SVGAGI. The record originates from a study of blood T cell repertoires in COVID-19. Study-level information: T cells, B-cell-depleted T cells, or PBMCs provided the cDNA or gDNA that served as material.

Original processing notes: Estimation of nucleated cell counts relied on the amplification of reference gene primers. Sequencing was performed with immunoSEQ multiplex PCR; in TCRdb, only in-frame clones are kept and a portion is missing. V, J and clone size reflect that table, while D and trimming were determined from the DNA. Of 150,000 to 180,000 clones listed, roughly 78% are singletons. This chain links TRBV6-5 with TRBJ1-1, with D maybe TRBD1 (6 bases). This TCR was sampled from a man older than 75 with acute or convalescent COVID-19. Sequencing was carried out using peripheral blood. The CDR3 nucleotides read TGTGCCAGCAGTTACTCTCCAGGGGACACTGAAGCTTTCTTT. Translating it yields CASSYSPGDTEAFF.